This TCR beta chain comes out of a study of radiotherapy plus CTLA-4 blockade in lung cancer. General study findings and limits: Once radiotherapy plus ipilimumab had been given, TCR clones derived from tumor expanded in blood.

This clone has only a few counts. Its antigen is still unknown. CDR3 length: 14 residues. Trimming stripped 1 base from V and 2 bases from J, with 9 bases between. Germline V gene data show CDR1 as MGHDK and CDR2 as SYGVNS. TCRdb's copy holds only in-frame clones and misses some; the assay was immunoSEQ multiplex PCR. The repertoire holds more than 95,000 clones, with roughly 80% as singletons. The TCR was taken from a human donor with non-small cell lung cancer who had a partial response to radiotherapy plus ipilimumab. Sequencing was performed on peripheral blood, taken from a patient treated with radiotherapy plus ipilimumab. The rearrangement links TRBV25-1 to TRBJ2-7; D may be TRBD1 (6 bases). CDR3 region: CASSEWGRTYEQYF. For the CDR3, the DNA is TGTGCCAGCAGTGAATGGGGGCGTACCTACGAGCAGTACTTC.